The 21 T cell receptor beta chains listed next were all sequenced from one sample in a study of cytomegalovirus exposure and HLA in healthy donors (dated by TCRdb to 2016 to 2017). Libraries came from the immunoSEQ multiplex PCR assay. For the multiplex PCR, a mixture combining 60 forward primers for TCR Vbeta segments and 13 reverse primers for TCR Jbeta segments was used. Entries here come from immuneACCESS through TCRdb and include only in-frame sequences with V and J called. Some clones fail to appear in such tables; in the studies checked, an unresolved V gene covers under half of the shortfall, and the cause of the remainder is unknown. The sample table lists fewer than 65,000 clones, 60% to 80% of them with a count of one. More than 3% of the sample goes to the ten largest clones. Sequenced: PBMCs. Receptor source: a woman aged 40-49 years in good health and CMV-seropositive.

The J gene is TRBJ1-2, the V gene TRBV7-9; D not certain. Per the germline V gene, CDR1 is SEHNR and CDR2 is FQNEAQ (reference sequence). Trimming stripped 2 bases from V and 4 bases from J, with 8 bases between. The CDR3 loop spans 13 amino acids. The CDR3 protein is CASSLKEIYGYTF. DNA of the CDR3: TGTGCCAGCAGCTTAAAGGAGATCTATGGCTACACCTTC.

This clone showed up just once. This chain connects TRBV2 to TRBJ2-6; D is undetermined. Germline loops: CDR1 SNHLY, CDR2 FYNNEI. The CDR3 spans 16 residues. V was pared by 4 bases and J by 2 bases, with 12 bases between. The DNA of the CDR3 is TGTGCCAGCAGTGGGGTCCCTAGTGCTGGGGCCAACGTCCTGACTTTC. Its protein is CASSGVPSAGANVLTF.

The chain recombines TRBV19 with TRBJ1-1, with 12 bases lining up with TRBD1. Germline V gene data show CDR1 as LNHDA and CDR2 as SQIVND (reference sequence). V was clipped by 6 bases and J by 11 bases; unmatched bases: 10. This CDR3 spans 14 amino acids. The CDR3 DNA reads as TGTGCCAGTAGCAATAAGGGACAGGGGGCTGGGGCTTTCTTT. It yields the protein CASSNKGQGAGAFF.

This chain uses TRBV19 with TRBJ1-2; D gene unclear. The CDR3 is made up of 15 amino acids. Trimming left V 4 bases short and J 8 bases short, with 20 bases between. In germline, CDR1 is LNHDA, CDR2 SQIVND (reference sequence). In DNA, the CDR3 is TGTGCCAGTAGTACTAACCGGGATTTAATTCTAGGCTACACCTTC. Translation: CASSTNRDLILGYTF. The full variable domain, its missing parts supplied by reference TRBV19 and TRBJ1-2, is DGGITQSPKYLFRKEGQNVTLSCEQNLNHDAMYWYRQDPGQGLRLIYYSQIVNDFQKGDIAEGYSVSREKKESFPLTVTSAQKNPTAFYLCASSTNRDLILGYTFGSGTRLTVV.

The chain couples TRBV4-3 to TRBJ1-5; TRBD1 is a possible D gene (6 bases). Germline CDR1 reads LGHNA; CDR2 reads YSLEER. Trimming removed 4 bases at V and 3 bases at J, with 16 bases between. This CDR3 has 16 amino acids. The CDR3 sequence: CASSLVGGFDNQPQHF. The CDR3 nucleotides read TGCGCCAGCAGCCTCGTTGGGGGCTTCGACAATCAGCCCCAGCATTTT.

This sequence joins TRBV18 and TRBJ2-2; TRBD1 is a possible D gene (6 bases). Germline V gene sequence: CDR1 KGHSH, CDR2 LQKENI. Trimming stripped 4 bases from V and 0 bases from J, with 9 bases between. The CDR3 runs to 15 residues. CDR3 sequence (DNA): TGTGCCAGCTCACAACAGGGATCGAACACCGGGGAGCTGTTTTTT. Translating gives CASSQQGSNTGELFF.

CDR3 residues: CASSRPQVLSGYTF. The CDR3 DNA is TGTGCCAGCAGCCGACCCCAGGTGTTAAGTGGCTACACCTTC. This chain uses TRBV6-5 with TRBJ1-2; D unclear. The CDR3 runs 14 residues. The V end lost 6 bases, the J end lost 7 bases, and 18 bases lay between the germline ends. Germline V gene lookup returns CDR1 MNHEY and CDR2 SVGAGI.

The chain joins TRBV21-1 to TRBJ1-2; TRBD1, the D gene given by the table, was not confirmed from the DNA. TRBV21-1 is listed as a pseudogene. The CDR3 runs 13 residues. CDR3 protein: CASSPPGIYGYTF. Here the CDR3 DNA reads TGTGCCAGCAGCCCCCCAGGGATCTATGGCTACACCTTC.

The chain combines TRBV27 with TRBJ1-1; D ambiguous. The length of the CDR3 is 13 residues. V was pared by 3 bases and J by 1 base, with 6 bases between. Germline V gene sequence: CDR1 MNHEY, CDR2 SMNVEV (reference sequence). For the CDR3, the DNA is TGTGCCAGCAGTTTTTGGCAGAACACTGAAGCTTTCTTT. This sequence encodes CASSFWQNTEAFF.

V and J are TRBV7-2 and TRBJ1-3; D gene uncertain. The CDR3 is made up of 17 amino acids. Germline V lookup: CDR1 SGHTA, CDR2 FQGNSA. V gave up 0 bases and J gave up 3 bases, with 15 bases separating them. CDR3 nucleotides: TGTGCCAGCAGCTTAGCTTGGGGAGGGATTGTTGGAAACACCATATATTTT. This encodes CASSLAWGGIVGNTIYF.

CDR3 in DNA: TGTGCCAGCAGCTTACAGGGGAGAAGCACTGAAGCTTTCTTT. Its protein is CASSLQGRSTEAFF. The chain combines TRBV11-2 with TRBJ1-1; perhaps TRBD1 as D (6 bases). The CDR3 loop spans 14 amino acids. CDR1 and CDR2 (germline): SGHAT, FQNNGV. Trimming removed 2 bases from V and 4 bases from J, with 11 bases in between. The whole variable domain, filled in from reference TRBV11-2 and TRBJ1-1, reads EAGVAQSPRYKIIEKRQSVAFWCNPISGHATLYWYQQILGQGPKLLIQFQNNGVVDDSQLPKDRFSAERLKGVDSTLKIQPAKLEDSAVYLCASSLQGRSTEAFFGQGTRLTVV.

CDR3 coding DNA: TGTGCCAGCAGCTTGGGCAGTGTGAACACTGAAGCTTTCTTT. This gives the protein CASSLGSVNTEAFF. The gene calls are TRBV7-2 and TRBJ1-1, with no clear D. V lost 3 bases and J 0 bases, leaving 8 bases between the germline ends. Germline CDR1 is SGHTA and CDR2 is FQGNSA. The CDR3 is made up of 14 amino acids.

This clone was seen a handful of times. The chain is built from TRBV6-5 and TRBJ1-5, with D perhaps TRBD1 (6 bases). V was cut by 10 bases and J by 1 base, with 17 bases left in between. This CDR3 is built from 15 residues. Germline assignment: CDR1 MNHEY and CDR2 SVGAGI. The CDR3 here is CATKSDRGSNQPQHF. As DNA, the CDR3 is TGTGCCACCAAATCGGACAGAGGGAGCAATCAGCCCCAGCATTTT.

Only a few counts were recorded for this clone. The V call is TRBV4-3, the J call TRBJ1-1; 7 bases align to TRBD1. Trimming took 4 bases from V and 0 from J; bases not matched to a gene: 5. The CDR3 has 15 residues. Germline CDR1 LGHNA, CDR2 YSLEER. The CDR3 sequence is CASSLGTVMNTEAFF. The CDR3 DNA follows: TGCGCCAGCAGCCTGGGGACAGTTATGAACACTGAAGCTTTCTTT.

This sequence joins TRBV4-1 and TRBJ1-2; TRBD1 is a possible D gene (5 bases). Trimming left V 0 bases short and J 8 bases short, with 13 bases between. The CDR3 is 14 amino acids. CDR1 is MGHRA, CDR2 YSYEKL, per germline. DNA of the CDR3: TGCGCCAGCAGCCAAGATGGCAGGGTGGGAGGCTACACCTTC. It is translated as CASSQDGRVGGYTF.

The chain recombines TRBV4-1 with TRBJ1-1, with 8 bases lining up with TRBD1. This CDR3 is built from 16 residues. Trimming at V came to 0 bases and at J to 5 bases, leaving 8 bases not matched to a gene. Per the germline V gene, CDR1 is MGHRA and CDR2 is YSYEKL. In nucleotides, the CDR3 is TGCGCCAGCAGCCAAGATCTGTTTCAGGGGGCAACTGAAGCTTTCTTT. Encoded protein: CASSQDLFQGATEAFF.

The CDR3 DNA reads TGTGCCAGCAGCTACAGGGGGGGAAATTCACCCCTCCACTTT. Its translation is CASSYRGGNSPLHF. The chain uses TRBV11-2 and TRBJ1-6, with 8 bases identical to TRBD1. The CDR3 covers 14 residues. V lost 4 bases and J lost 7; bases outside the gene matches: 3. Germline V gene sequence: CDR1 SGHAT, CDR2 FQNNGV.

In its sample, this clone was seen once. This chain uses TRBV19 with TRBJ2-7; weak D call: TRBD2 (7 bases). The germline V and J ends were trimmed by 3 bases and 4 bases, with 22 bases remaining between them. The CDR3 runs to 17 residues. Germline CDR1 LNHDA, CDR2 SQIVND (reference sequence). This CDR3 is CASSMSTTSGGWYEQYF. The CDR3 coding sequence is TGTGCCAGTAGTATGTCCACCACCTCGGGGGGCTGGTACGAGCAGTACTTC.

The chain joins TRBV19 to TRBJ2-5; 10 positions agree with TRBD1. J was trimmed by 3 bases and V by 4 bases; bases with no gene match: 14. The CDR3 is 18 residues long. The germline V gene has CDR1 LNHDA and CDR2 SQIVND (reference sequence). For the CDR3, the DNA is TGTGCCAGTAGTACCAAATTTCAACACGGGACAGGGGAAGAGACCCAGTACTTC. Translated: CASSTKFQHGTGEETQYF.

This chain joins TRBV30 and TRBJ2-4; 10 positions match TRBD1. The better agreement between TRBJ2-1 and the DNA end casts doubt on the J call. Germline-derived CDR1 and CDR2 are GTSNPN and SVGIG (reference sequence). The CDR3 consists of 14 residues. CDR3 in DNA: TGTGCCTCTGACAGGGGGCGAAGATACAATGAGCAGTTCTTC. It yields the protein CASDRGRRYNEQFF.

V and J are TRBV30 and TRBJ1-6; D unclear. Trimming cost V 0 bases and J 0 bases, with 12 bases left between them. The CDR3 has 17 amino acids. The germline gives CDR1 GTSNPN, CDR2 SVGIG (reference sequence). CDR3 sequence reads: CAWSVVEVSSYNSPLHF. The CDR3 coding sequence is TGTGCCTGGAGTGTAGTTGAGGTCAGCTCCTATAATTCACCCCTCCACTTT.